This paragraph reports one TCR beta chain. Its specificity is unknown. These data belong to a study of OX40 agonist ivuxolimab in advanced cancers. Overall study context: Patients received intravenous ivuxolimab every 2 weeks at 0.01 to 10 mg/kg. Dose-escalation patients were diagnosed with hepatocellular carcinoma, melanoma, renal cell cancer or head and neck cancer. The study's findings and limits: At 0.1-3.0 mg/kg, partial responders had clonal expansion among the lowest observed.

Data came from immunoSEQ multiplex PCR; TCRdb stores just in-frame clones and leaves some out. The sample consists of around 80,000 clones, about 88% of them appearing once. The CDR3 extends over 15 amino acids. The ends were cut back, 11 bases at V and 1 base at J, with 20 bases in the middle. The germline CDR1 and CDR2 sequences are MDHEN and SYDVKM. The material sequenced was CD4+ or CD8+ T cells sorted from blood, taken in a trial of the OX40 agonist ivuxolimab. V usage is TRBV28 and J usage is TRBJ1-1; D is perhaps TRBD1 (5 bases). The sequence was collected from an adult with an advanced solid tumor such as melanoma, head and neck, liver or kidney cancer. The CDR3 DNA reads as TGTGCCTCGAAAAGGGGACCGCTCGGGAACACTGAAGCTTTCTTT. Residues: CASKRGPLGNTEAFF.